Each of the 7 T cell receptor beta chains below was sequenced from the same sample in a study of T cell responses to AZD1222 COVID-19 vaccine. Assay: immunoSEQ multiplex PCR; the TCRdb copy retains only in-frame clones and omits some. The data hold 110,000 or so clones, with approximately 86% observed a single time. The sequencing here drew on peripheral blood, taken 28 days after the second AZD1222 dose. The receptors shown here come from an adult who received the AZD1222 COVID-19 vaccine.

The CDR3 is CAISGTGTGGGQPQHF. In DNA, the CDR3 is TGTGCCATCAGTGGGACCGGGACAGGGGGTGGTCAGCCCCAGCATTTT. The J gene is TRBJ1-5, the V gene TRBV10-3; 11 bases match TRBD1. CDR1 and CDR2 from the germline V gene are ENHRY and SYGVKD. The length of the CDR3 is 16 residues. The junction had 8 bases not matched to a gene; V was cut back by 4 bases and J by 6 bases.

V is TRBV5-3 and J is TRBJ2-1; 9 nucleotides match TRBD1. TRBV5-3 is an ORF; its function is uncertain. The CDR3 has 17 residues. The V gene end was trimmed by 4 bases and the J gene end by 3 bases; junction bases not matched to a gene: 11. The CDR3 sequence: CARSLHLGQGYYNEQFF. Written as DNA, the CDR3 is TGTGCCAGAAGCCTACATTTAGGACAGGGGTACTACAATGAGCAGTTCTTC.

The chain links TRBV7-3 to TRBJ1-6, with a weak D call TRBD1 (6 bases). Trimming stripped 5 bases from V and 10 bases from J, with 21 bases between. The CDR3 is made up of 16 amino acids. Germline V lookup: CDR1 SGHTA, CDR2 FQGTGA. The CDR3 loop is CASSPWARGTPSPLHF. The CDR3 DNA follows: TGTGCCAGCAGCCCCTGGGCCAGGGGCACCCCATCACCCCTCCACTTT.

The V gene is TRBV12-3 or TRBV12-4, the J gene TRBJ1-1; D remains ambiguous. Trimming shortened V by 2 bases and J by 7 bases, and 11 bases separated the two germline ends. CDR3 size: 13 residues. The CDR3 nucleotides are TGTGCCAGCAGTTTACGTGTACCGGGTGAAGCTTTCTTT. As protein: CASSLRVPGEAFF.

The rearrangement links TRBV19 to TRBJ2-7, with TRBD1 matching 9 bases. CDR1 is LNHDA and CDR2 is SQIVND in the germline V gene (reference sequence). There are 14 residues in the CDR3. Germline trimming cut 2 bases from V and 3 bases from J; bases unmatched to any gene: 2. CDR3 loop: CASSIRDRVYEQYF. In nucleotides, the CDR3 is TGTGCCAGTAGTATACGGGACAGGGTCTACGAGCAGTACTTC.

The genes are TRBV11-2 and TRBJ1-6, with no clear D. CDR1 and CDR2 from the germline V gene are SGHAT and FQNNGV. CDR3 length equals 15 residues. Trimming cost V 0 bases and J 6 bases, with 9 bases left between them. The CDR3 DNA is TGTGCCAGCAGCTTAGAGGCAGGTCTTAATTCACCCCTCCACTTT. Translating it yields CASSLEAGLNSPLHF. The full variable domain, completed using reference TRBV11-2 and TRBJ1-6, is EAGVAQSPRYKIIEKRQSVAFWCNPISGHATLYWYQQILGQGPKLLIQFQNNGVVDDSQLPKDRFSAERLKGVDSTLKIQPAKLEDSAVYLCASSLEAGLNSPLHFGNGTRLTVT.

The gene calls are TRBV3-1 (or the pseudogene TRBV3-2) and TRBJ2-4, with D perhaps assigned TRBD1 or TRBD2 (5 bases each). Germline V lookup: CDR1 LGHDT, CDR2 YNNKEL (reference sequence). V gave up 0 bases and J gave up 0 bases, with 18 bases separating them. The CDR3 has 19 amino acids. The CDR3 protein is CASSQDWGTAILAKNIQYF. The CDR3 nucleotides are TGTGCCAGCAGCCAAGATTGGGGGACCGCGATACTAGCCAAAAACATTCAGTACTTC.